The rows below give T cell receptor beta chains drawn from one sample of a study of OX40 agonist ivuxolimab in advanced cancers. Using immunoSEQ multiplex PCR, the repertoire was profiled, and TCRdb retains in-frame clones only, with some absent. The sample carries approximately 99,000 clones, approximately 90% recorded once. The material sequenced was CD4+ or CD8+ T cells sorted from blood, taken in a trial of the OX40 agonist ivuxolimab. These receptor sequences come from an adult with an advanced solid tumor such as melanoma, head and neck, liver or kidney cancer. The CDR3 runs from the conserved cysteine through the conserved F or W. D genes are given only for firm matches. Size is stated for part of the rows, as once, few or many counts, or as a class when the clone is expanded.

cdr3_nt: TGTGCCAGCAGCCAACTCACGGGGGGGGCTGGCACTGAAGCTTTCTTT
cdr3_aa: CASSQLTGGAGTEAFF
d_call: NA
v_call: TRBV14
cdr3_length: 16
clone_size: NA
j_call: TRBJ1-1

cdr3_nt: TGTGCCAGCAGCTCCCGGGACAGGGGAGTGCGGGAGCAGTTCTTC
cdr3_aa: CASSSRDRGVREQFF
d_call: TRBD1
v_call: TRBV6-6
cdr3_length: 15
clone_size: NA
j_call: TRBJ2-1

cdr3_nt: TGTGCCAGCTCACCACGGCGAGAAACAGGGGCTCTTCGAGAGACCCAGTACTTC
cdr3_aa: CASSPRRETGALRETQYF
d_call: TRBD1
v_call: TRBV18
cdr3_length: 18
clone_size: NA
j_call: TRBJ2-5

cdr3_nt: TGTGCCAGCAGGAGGGGGACAGTTGAGACCAACGTCCTGACTTTC
cdr3_aa: CASRRGTVETNVLTF
d_call: TRBD1
v_call: TRBV6-1
cdr3_length: 15
clone_size: NA
j_call: TRBJ2-6

cdr3_nt: TGTGCCAGCAGTCTACAGGGTTCCTATGGCTACACCTTC
cdr3_aa: CASSLQGSYGYTF
d_call: NA
v_call: TRBV6-1
cdr3_length: 13
clone_size: NA
j_call: TRBJ1-2

cdr3_nt: TGTGCCAGCAGCCTAGAGGCGGGTTGGAACACTGAAGCTTTCTTT
cdr3_aa: CASSLEAGWNTEAFF
d_call: NA
v_call: TRBV5-5
cdr3_length: 15
clone_size: NA
j_call: TRBJ1-1

cdr3_nt: TGCGCCAGCAGTGAGTACCAAACCTACGAGCAGTACTTC
cdr3_aa: CASSEYQTYEQYF
d_call: NA
v_call: TRBV10-1
cdr3_length: 13
clone_size: once
j_call: TRBJ2-7

cdr3_nt: TGCGCCAGCAGCCAAGAACCTGGGGACTACGAGCAGTACTTC
cdr3_aa: CASSQEPGDYEQYF
d_call: NA
v_call: TRBV4-1
cdr3_length: 14
clone_size: NA
j_call: TRBJ2-7

cdr3_nt: TGTGCCAGCAGCTTTGACAGAAACTACGAGCAGTACTTC
cdr3_aa: CASSFDRNYEQYF
d_call: NA
v_call: TRBV5-8
cdr3_length: 13
clone_size: NA
j_call: TRBJ2-7

cdr3_nt: TGTGCCAGCAGCTTAGGCCCCGGGACAGGGTATCCAGATACGCAGTATTTT
cdr3_aa: CASSLGPGTGYPDTQYF
d_call: TRBD1
v_call: TRBV13
cdr3_length: 17
clone_size: NA
j_call: TRBJ2-3

cdr3_nt: TGTGCCAGCAGCTTGGTGCTTTCGCCTCGGCACACTGAAGCTTTCTTT
cdr3_aa: CASSLVLSPRHTEAFF
d_call: NA
v_call: TRBV5-6
cdr3_length: 16
clone_size: NA
j_call: TRBJ1-1

cdr3_nt: TGTGCCAGCGGGGCGGGGATGGGTTCCAATCAGCCCCAGCATTTT
cdr3_aa: CASGAGMGSNQPQHF
d_call: NA
v_call: TRBV2
cdr3_length: 15
clone_size: NA
j_call: TRBJ1-5

cdr3_nt: TGCGCCAGCAGCTTGTCGGCAGTTGATCGGAACACCGGGGAGCTGTTTTTT
cdr3_aa: CASSLSAVDRNTGELFF
d_call: NA
v_call: TRBV5-1
cdr3_length: 17
clone_size: NA
j_call: TRBJ2-2

cdr3_nt: TGTGCCAGCTCACCAGGGGTCGGGGAGCTGTTTTTT
cdr3_aa: CASSPGVGELFF
d_call: NA
v_call: TRBV18
cdr3_length: 12
clone_size: NA
j_call: TRBJ2-2

cdr3_nt: TGCGCCAGCAGTGAGATCGGTTTTTGGAATCAGCCCCAGCATTTT
cdr3_aa: CASSEIGFWNQPQHF
d_call: NA
v_call: TRBV10-1
cdr3_length: 15
clone_size: NA
j_call: TRBJ1-5

cdr3_nt: TGTGCCAGCAGCCAAAGCTTCAATTCACCCCTCCACTTT
cdr3_aa: CASSQSFNSPLHF
d_call: NA
v_call: TRBV11-1
cdr3_length: 13
clone_size: NA
j_call: TRBJ1-6

cdr3_nt: TGTGCCAGCAGCCCCTCCTTCGGGCGGGAGACATACAATGAGCAGTTCTTC
cdr3_aa: CASSPSFGRETYNEQFF
d_call: TRBD2
v_call: TRBV7-3
cdr3_length: 17
clone_size: NA
j_call: TRBJ2-1

cdr3_nt: TGTGCCAGCAGCTTAGGTGGCTATGAGCAGTTCTTC
cdr3_aa: CASSLGGYEQFF
d_call: NA
v_call: TRBV7-2
cdr3_length: 12
clone_size: few
j_call: TRBJ2-1